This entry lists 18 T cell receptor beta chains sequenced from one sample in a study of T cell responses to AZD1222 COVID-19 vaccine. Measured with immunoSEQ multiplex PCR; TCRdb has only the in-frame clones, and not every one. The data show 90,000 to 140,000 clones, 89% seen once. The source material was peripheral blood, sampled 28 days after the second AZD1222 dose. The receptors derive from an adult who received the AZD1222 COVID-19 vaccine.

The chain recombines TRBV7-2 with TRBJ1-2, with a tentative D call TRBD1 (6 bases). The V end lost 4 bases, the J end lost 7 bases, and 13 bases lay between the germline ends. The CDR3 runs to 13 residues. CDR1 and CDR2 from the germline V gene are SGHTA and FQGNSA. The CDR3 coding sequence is TGTGCCAGCAGCTCAAACAGGGTGGCTGGCTACACCTTC. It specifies CASSSNRVAGYTF.

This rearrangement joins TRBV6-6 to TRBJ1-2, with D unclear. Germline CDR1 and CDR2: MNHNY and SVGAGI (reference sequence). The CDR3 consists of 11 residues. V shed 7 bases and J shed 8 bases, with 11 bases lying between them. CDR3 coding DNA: TGTGCCAGCATGGCCGGAACCGGCTACACCTTC. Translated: CASMAGTGYTF.

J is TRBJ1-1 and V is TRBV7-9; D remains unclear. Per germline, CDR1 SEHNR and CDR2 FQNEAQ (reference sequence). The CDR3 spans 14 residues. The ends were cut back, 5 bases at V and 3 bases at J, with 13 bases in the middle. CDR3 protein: CASSQDWEDTEAFF. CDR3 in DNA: TGTGCCAGCAGCCAGGACTGGGAGGACACTGAAGCTTTCTTT.

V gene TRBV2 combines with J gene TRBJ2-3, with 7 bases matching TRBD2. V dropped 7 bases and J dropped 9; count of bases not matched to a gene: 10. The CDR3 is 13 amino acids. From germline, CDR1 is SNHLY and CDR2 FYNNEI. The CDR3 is CASKGFRGDTQYF. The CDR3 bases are TGTGCCAGCAAGGGCTTTCGGGGGGACACGCAGTATTTT. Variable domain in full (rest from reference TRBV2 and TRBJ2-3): EPEVTQTPSHQVTQMGQEVILRCVPISNHLYFYWYRQILGQKVEFLVSFYNNEISEKSEIFDDQFSVERPDGSNFTLKIRSTKLEDSAMYFCASKGFRGDTQYFGPGTRLTVL.

In DNA form, the CDR3 reads TGTGCCAGCAGTAGCAGGTCCGGGACTAGCGGGAGCTACAATGAGCAGTTCTTC. It yields the protein CASSSRSGTSGSYNEQFF. The chain couples TRBV2 to TRBJ2-1, with 14 nucleotides matching TRBD2. Trimming at V came to 5 bases and at J to 3 bases, leaving 9 bases not matched to a gene. In germline, CDR1 is SNHLY, CDR2 FYNNEI. The CDR3 consists of 18 residues. The variable domain in full, completed from reference TRBV2 and TRBJ2-1, reads EPEVTQTPSHQVTQMGQEVILRCVPISNHLYFYWYRQILGQKVEFLVSFYNNEISEKSEIFDDQFSVERPDGSNFTLKIRSTKLEDSAMYFCASSSRSGTSGSYNEQFFGPGTRLTVL.

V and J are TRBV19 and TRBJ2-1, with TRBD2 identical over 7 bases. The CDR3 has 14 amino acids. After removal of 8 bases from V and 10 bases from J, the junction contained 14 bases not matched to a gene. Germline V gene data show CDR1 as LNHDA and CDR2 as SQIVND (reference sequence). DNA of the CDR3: TGTGCCAGTGCCATAGCGGGTGCTCTGGCGGAGCAGTTCTTC. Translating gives CASAIAGALAEQFF.

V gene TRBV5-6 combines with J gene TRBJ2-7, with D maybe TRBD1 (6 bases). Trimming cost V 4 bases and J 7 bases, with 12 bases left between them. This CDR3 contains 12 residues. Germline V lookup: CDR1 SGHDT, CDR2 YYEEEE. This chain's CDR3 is CASSLGATEQYF. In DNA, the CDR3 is TGTGCCAGCAGCCTGGGGGCTACGGAGCAGTACTTC.

The CDR3: CASSESVLSDTQYF. CDR3 sequence (DNA): TGTGCCAGCAGTGAGTCGGTCTTGTCAGATACGCAGTATTTT. The rearrangement uses TRBV2 and TRBJ2-3; the D is unclear. Germline V lookup: CDR1 SNHLY, CDR2 FYNNEI. The CDR3 covers 14 residues. Trimming took off 3 bases at V and 4 bases at J, with 11 bases between the two ends.

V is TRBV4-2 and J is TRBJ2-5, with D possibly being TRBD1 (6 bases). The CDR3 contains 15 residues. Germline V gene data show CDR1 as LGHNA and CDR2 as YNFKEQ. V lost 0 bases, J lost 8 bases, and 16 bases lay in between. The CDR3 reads CASSQDQGLVGTQYF. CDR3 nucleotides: TGTGCCAGCAGCCAAGATCAGGGGCTGGTAGGAACCCAGTACTTC.

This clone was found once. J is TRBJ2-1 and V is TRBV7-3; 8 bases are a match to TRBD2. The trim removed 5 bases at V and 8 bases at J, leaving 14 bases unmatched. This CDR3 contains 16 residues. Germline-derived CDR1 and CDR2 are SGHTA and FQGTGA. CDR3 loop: CASSLSKGGRRDEQFF. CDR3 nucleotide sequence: TGTGCCAGCAGCCTGTCAAAGGGCGGGAGGAGGGATGAGCAGTTCTTC.

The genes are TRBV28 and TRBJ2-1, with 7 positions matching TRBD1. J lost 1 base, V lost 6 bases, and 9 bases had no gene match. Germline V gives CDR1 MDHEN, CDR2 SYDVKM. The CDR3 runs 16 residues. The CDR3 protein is CASSSTGAGSYNEQFF. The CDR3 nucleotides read TGTGCCAGCAGCTCCACAGGGGCAGGATCCTACAATGAGCAGTTCTTC.

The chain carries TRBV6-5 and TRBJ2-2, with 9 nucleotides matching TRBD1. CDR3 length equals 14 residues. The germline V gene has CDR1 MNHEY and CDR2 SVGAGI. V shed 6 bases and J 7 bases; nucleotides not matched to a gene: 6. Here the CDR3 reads CASSRRTGVGELFF. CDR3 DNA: TGTGCCAGCAGCCGCCGGACAGGGGTCGGGGAGCTGTTTTTT.

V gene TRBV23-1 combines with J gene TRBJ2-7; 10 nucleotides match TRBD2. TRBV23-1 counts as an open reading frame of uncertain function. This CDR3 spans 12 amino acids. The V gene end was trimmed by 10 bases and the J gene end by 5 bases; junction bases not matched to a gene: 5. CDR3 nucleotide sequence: TGCGCCATGACTAGCGGGTACCACGAGCAGTACTTC. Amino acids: CAMTSGYHEQYF.

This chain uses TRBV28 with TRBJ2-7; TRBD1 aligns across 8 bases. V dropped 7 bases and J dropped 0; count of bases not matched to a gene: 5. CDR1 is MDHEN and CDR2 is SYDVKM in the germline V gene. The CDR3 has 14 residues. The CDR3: CASTTGTGSYEQYF. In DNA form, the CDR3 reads TGTGCCAGCACCACCGGGACAGGCTCCTACGAGCAGTACTTC.

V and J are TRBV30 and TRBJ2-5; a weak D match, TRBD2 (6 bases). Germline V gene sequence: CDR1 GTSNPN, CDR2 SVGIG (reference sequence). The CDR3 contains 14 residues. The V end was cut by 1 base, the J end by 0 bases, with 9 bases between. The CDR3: CAWSGTGDQETQYF. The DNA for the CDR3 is TGTGCCTGGAGTGGGACGGGGGACCAAGAGACCCAGTACTTC.

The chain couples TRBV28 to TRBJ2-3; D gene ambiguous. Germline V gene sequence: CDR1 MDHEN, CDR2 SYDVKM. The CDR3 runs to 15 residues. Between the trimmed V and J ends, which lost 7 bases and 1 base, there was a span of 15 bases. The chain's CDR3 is CASTLGGVGTDTQYF. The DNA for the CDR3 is TGTGCCAGCACCCTGGGTGGGGTGGGCACAGATACGCAGTATTTT.

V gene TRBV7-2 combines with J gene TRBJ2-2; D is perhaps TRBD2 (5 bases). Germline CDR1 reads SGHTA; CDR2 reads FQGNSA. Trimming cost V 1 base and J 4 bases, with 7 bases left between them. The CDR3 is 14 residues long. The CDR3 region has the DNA TGTGCCAGCAGCTTAGGGGAGAGCACCGGGGAGCTGTTTTTT. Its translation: CASSLGESTGELFF.

The CDR3 is CASRIGGQRHEKLFF. DNA of the CDR3: TGTGCCAGCAGAATAGGCGGACAGAGACATGAAAAACTGTTTTTT. The rearrangement links TRBV28 to TRBJ1-4, with a possible D match to TRBD1 (6 bases). The CDR3 extends over 15 amino acids. Germline V gives CDR1 MDHEN, CDR2 SYDVKM. V gave up 6 bases and J gave up 6 bases, with 17 bases separating them. Drawing the rest from reference TRBV28 and TRBJ1-4, the complete variable domain is DVKVTQSSRYLVKRTGEKVFLECVQDMDHENMFWYRQDPGLGLRLIYFSYDVKMKEKGDIPEGYSVSREKKERFSLILESASTNQTSMYLCASRIGGQRHEKLFFGSGTQLSVL.